The entry below gives a single T cell receptor (beta chain) sequence along with its context. Its antigen is still unknown. From germline, CDR1 is SEHNR and CDR2 FQNEAQ (reference sequence). The CDR3 loop spans 13 amino acids. The V segment lost 4 bases and the J segment 10 bases; nucleotides outside the gene matches: 4. This sample was included in a study of cytomegalovirus exposure and HLA in healthy donors. For the study at large: The early release's HLA-typed donors yielded approximately 81 million unique TCRs. Study results and limitations: TCR sequences were mostly rare, though some public TCRs occurred in many donors. Later analysis reportedly placed an Asian-associated ancestry cluster below the approximately 680-donor mean in N-insertions.

PCR amplification relied on 60 Vbeta primers (plus 13 Jbeta primers). Clones were read by immunoSEQ multiplex PCR, and TCRdb kept only the in-frame ones, dropping some. The table shows under 200,000 clones, with over 65% occurring only once. The sequenced sample consisted of PBMCs. The sequence was collected from a woman between 40 and 50 years old in good health and CMV-seronegative. The chain is built from TRBV7-9 and TRBJ1-1; 12 nucleotides align to TRBD1. CDR3 coding DNA: TGTGCCAGCAGCTCCACGGGACAGGGGGCAGCTTTCTTT. The encoded protein is CASSSTGQGAAFF.